One and the same sample provided the 25 T cell receptor beta chains below, sequenced in a study of somatic mutations in cytotoxic T cells in rheumatoid arthritis (TCRdb year 2017). Libraries were built with the immunoSEQ multiplex PCR assay. TCRdb holds this immuneACCESS table with in-frame rearrangements only. Some clones are missing; in checked studies, unresolved V genes explain under half, and the rest has no known cause. Counted in this sample were roughly 20,000 clones; 55% to 80% of them appeared once. The ten largest clones represent 15% to 20% of the sample. Sequencing was performed on CD8+ T cells sorted from blood. These receptors were obtained from an adult with rheumatoid arthritis.

This clone turned up a few times. The rearrangement links TRBV29-1 to TRBJ1-1; D unresolved. V shed 3 bases and J shed 10 bases, with 15 bases lying between them. This CDR3 has 12 residues. The germline CDR1 and CDR2 sequences are SQVTM and ANQGSEA. The CDR3 loop is CSVEGEDYRAFF. The CDR3 DNA sequence: TGCAGCGTTGAGGGAGAGGACTATCGAGCTTTCTTT.

The chain links TRBV5-1 to TRBJ2-7, with 7 nucleotides matching TRBD1. Trimming cost V 4 bases and J 0 bases; bases outside gene matches: 4. CDR3 length equals 14 residues. CDR1 and CDR2 from the germline V gene are SGHRS and YFSETQ. The CDR3 protein is CASSMGQNSYEQYF. The CDR3 DNA is TGCGCCAGCAGCATGGGACAGAACTCCTACGAGCAGTACTTC.

By sample fraction, this clone is large. This sequence joins TRBV18 and TRBJ1-2; TRBD1 aligns across 8 bases. The V segment lost 5 bases and the J segment 5 bases; nucleotides outside the gene matches: 4. The CDR3 runs 13 residues. Germline assignment: CDR1 KGHSH and CDR2 LQKENI. The CDR3 DNA follows: TGTGCCAGCTCATTGACAGGGGCGTATGGCTACACCTTC. Its protein product is CASSLTGAYGYTF.

This clone was recorded a few times. The J gene is TRBJ1-5, the V gene TRBV10-3, with D hard to call. Germline CDR1 and CDR2: ENHRY and SYGVKD. V was cut by 9 bases and J by 5 bases, with 14 bases left in between. This CDR3 is built from 13 residues. Here the CDR3 DNA reads TGTGCCATATCATCGGGAGCCGATCAGCCCCAGCATTTT. It is translated as CAISSGADQPQHF.

The gene calls are TRBV11-2 and TRBJ2-5, with a tentative D call TRBD2 (5 bases). Looked up from germline, CDR1 is SGHAT and CDR2 is FQNNGV. The CDR3 totals 14 residues. V was cut by 2 bases and J by 4 bases, with 11 bases left in between. The CDR3 DNA reads as TGTGCCAGCAGCTTACTGGCGGCGGGAGAGACCCAGTACTTC. This codes for CASSLLAAGETQYF.

CDR3 nucleotides: TGTGCCAGCAGTCGGACAGGGAACACCGGGGAGCTGTTTTTT. It translates to CASSRTGNTGELFF. The chain employs TRBV25-1 and TRBJ2-2; TRBD1 matches at 7 bases. Losses at the gene ends were 5 bases for V and 1 base for J; bases not matched to a gene: 1. The CDR3 loop spans 14 amino acids. CDR1 and CDR2 (germline): MGHDK, SYGVNS.

CDR3 nucleotides: TGTGCCAGCAGCCGGGGGACAGGGACAGATACGCAGTATTTT. Translating gives CASSRGTGTDTQYF. This chain links TRBV7-6 with TRBJ2-3, with 9 nucleotides matching TRBD1. The CDR3 length is 14 residues. V lost 5 bases to trimming and J lost 3 bases; unmatched junction nucleotides: 3. CDR1 is SGHVS and CDR2 is FNYEAQ in the germline V gene. The entire variable domain, with the rest obtained from reference TRBV7-6 and TRBJ2-3, is as follows: GAGVSQSPRYKVTKRGQDVALRCDPISGHVSLYWYRQALGQGPEFLTYFNYEAQQDKSGLPNDRFSAERPEGSISTLTIQRTEQRDSAMYRCASSRGTGTDTQYFGPGTRLTVL.

This clone appeared a few times. The gene calls are TRBV11-2 and TRBJ1-5, with D uncertain. The CDR3 length is 14 residues. Germline CDR1 reads SGHAT; CDR2 reads FQNNGV. V was shortened by 1 base and J by 7 bases, with 11 bases between the two germline ends. The DNA of the CDR3 is TGTGCCAGCAGCTTAGGCGGGGAAGGGCAGCCCCAGCATTTT. Its protein is CASSLGGEGQPQHF.

The chain joins TRBV7-9 to TRBJ2-7; D not resolved. Germline CDR1 reads SEHNR; CDR2 reads FQNEAQ (reference sequence). CDR3 length: 13 amino acids. V was pared by 4 bases and J by 3 bases, with 10 bases between. CDR3 sequence reads: CASSSGQNYEQYF. Written as DNA, the CDR3 is TGTGCCAGCAGCTCGGGCCAAAACTACGAGCAGTACTTC.

CDR3 residues: CAISRTGGEYSNQPQHF. The CDR3 region has the DNA TGTGCCATCAGCAGGACAGGGGGCGAATATAGCAATCAGCCCCAGCATTTT. J is TRBJ1-5 and V is TRBV10-3; 11 nucleotides line up with TRBD1. Germline V gene lookup returns CDR1 ENHRY and CDR2 SYGVKD. The CDR3 consists of 17 residues. V shed 6 bases and J 0 bases; nucleotides not matched to a gene: 7.

J is TRBJ1-1 and V is TRBV7-8; no clear D. The V gene lost 5 bases and the J gene lost 7 bases, with 23 bases spanning the gap. Per germline, CDR1 SGHVS and CDR2 FQNEAQ. The CDR3 consists of 16 residues. The CDR3 region is CASSPLNQVGLGEAFF. The CDR3 nucleotides read TGTGCCAGCAGCCCCCTAAACCAAGTGGGTCTGGGTGAAGCTTTCTTT.

This chain connects TRBV6-1 to TRBJ2-1; 7 bases are shared with TRBD1. V was clipped by 1 base and J by 12 bases; unmatched bases: 0. This CDR3 has 11 amino acids. CDR1 is MNHNS, CDR2 SASEGT, per germline. The CDR3 sequence: CASSEGTGQFF. As DNA, the CDR3 is TGTGCCAGCAGTGAAGGGACAGGGCAGTTCTTC.

V and J are TRBV19 and TRBJ2-7; 7 bases are a match to TRBD1. V lost 4 bases to trimming and J lost 0 bases; unmatched junction nucleotides: 6. Germline V gene lookup returns CDR1 LNHDA and CDR2 SQIVND (reference sequence). The CDR3 sequence is 15 residues long. The CDR3: CASSNRDSPSYEQYF. The CDR3 DNA is TGTGCCAGTAGTAACCGGGACAGTCCCTCCTACGAGCAGTACTTC.

The chain links TRBV19 to TRBJ2-3, with a tentative D call TRBD1 (6 bases). This CDR3 has 15 amino acids. Germline CDR1 and CDR2: LNHDA and SQIVND (reference sequence). V gave up 1 base and J gave up 6 bases, with 14 bases separating them. The CDR3 is CASSIGSGDWDTQYF. In DNA form, the CDR3 reads TGTGCCAGTAGTATAGGGTCAGGGGATTGGGATACGCAGTATTTT.

The V call is TRBV4-2, the J call TRBJ2-4; D is perhaps TRBD2 (5 bases). The CDR3 spans 15 residues. CDR1 LGHNA and CDR2 YNFKEQ come from the germline V gene. Trimming removed 0 bases from V and 6 bases from J, with 12 bases in between. CDR3 residues: CASSQDPDLGNIQYF. The CDR3 bases are TGTGCCAGCAGCCAAGATCCGGACTTGGGAAACATTCAGTACTTC.

V gene TRBV5-6 combines with J gene TRBJ1-2; the D gene is possibly TRBD1 (5 bases). Trimming took off 1 base at V and 5 bases at J, with 9 bases between the two ends. The CDR3 is 13 residues long. Per germline, CDR1 SGHDT and CDR2 YYEEEE. DNA for the CDR3: TGTGCCAGCAGCTTGTCAGGGAATTATGGCTACACCTTC. Translated: CASSLSGNYGYTF.

This sequence joins TRBV25-1 and TRBJ2-2; D remains unclear. Germline V CDR1 and CDR2: MGHDK, SYGVNS. This CDR3 comprises 14 residues. V shed 2 bases and J shed 2 bases, with 6 bases lying between them. CDR3 bases: TGTGCCAGCAGTGAACCCTTCAACACCGGGGAGCTGTTTTTT. The encoded protein is CASSEPFNTGELFF.

This chain connects TRBV5-6 to TRBJ1-1; no firm D call. Germline V lookup: CDR1 SGHDT, CDR2 YYEEEE. CDR3 length: 14 amino acids. The V and J ends lost 3 bases and 3 bases respectively, with 12 bases between them. DNA of the CDR3: TGTGCCAGCAGCTCGGACGGAAAGGACACTGAAGCTTTCTTT. Residues: CASSSDGKDTEAFF.

V and J are TRBV15 and TRBJ2-1; D tentatively fits TRBD1 or TRBD2 (6 bases each). The CDR3 consists of 16 residues. Germline values: CDR1 LNHNV, CDR2 YYDKDF (reference sequence). V lost 0 bases to trimming and J lost 4 bases, with 13 bases between them. CDR3 nucleotide sequence: TGTGCCACCAGCAGAGATAACGGGGGCCTATACAATGAGCAGTTCTTC. It codes for CATSRDNGGLYNEQFF.

The chain uses TRBV7-9 and TRBJ2-7, with D maybe TRBD2 (5 bases). Per the germline V gene, CDR1 is SEHNR and CDR2 is FQNEAQ (reference sequence). The CDR3 has 14 residues. V shed 7 bases and J shed 3 bases, with 16 bases lying between them. This CDR3 is CASTRATANYEQYF. The CDR3 region has the DNA TGTGCCAGCACGCGGGCTACAGCAAACTACGAGCAGTACTTC.

This chain connects TRBV5-1 to TRBJ2-4; 10 bases agree with TRBD1. Germline trimming cut 5 bases from V and 0 bases from J; bases unmatched to any gene: 17. This CDR3 contains 20 residues. Germline CDR1 SGHRS, CDR2 YFSETQ. The CDR3 nucleotides are TGCGCCAGCAGACTGTACACGGGACAGGGGAGACTTCTAGCCAAAAACATTCAGTACTTC. Its translation is CASRLYTGQGRLLAKNIQYF.

This clone showed up just a few times. This chain uses TRBV7-6 with TRBJ2-7, with D tentatively TRBD1 (6 bases). CDR1 is SGHVS, CDR2 FNYEAQ, per germline. V was cut by 5 bases and J by 2 bases, with 10 bases left in between. This CDR3 comprises 13 residues. CDR3 residues: CASSPGQTYEQYF. In DNA form, the CDR3 reads TGTGCCAGCAGCCCTGGACAGACCTACGAGCAGTACTTC. The complete variable domain, with remaining parts taken from reference TRBV7-6 and TRBJ2-7, reads GAGVSQSPRYKVTKRGQDVALRCDPISGHVSLYWYRQALGQGPEFLTYFNYEAQQDKSGLPNDRFSAERPEGSISTLTIQRTEQRDSAMYRCASSPGQTYEQYFGPGTRLTVT.

The J gene is TRBJ1-6, the V gene TRBV2, with D uncertain. Trimming removed 4 bases from V and 4 bases from J, with 8 bases in between. Germline V CDR1 and CDR2: SNHLY, FYNNEI. This CDR3 is 14 amino acids long. The CDR3 bases are TGTGCCAGCAGTGTTATAGATTATAATTCACCCCTCCACTTT. Its translation: CASSVIDYNSPLHF.

The chain links TRBV4-1 to TRBJ2-2; 7 bases fit TRBD1. V shed 0 bases and J 6 bases; nucleotides not matched to a gene: 1. CDR1 and CDR2 (germline): MGHRA, YSYEKL. The CDR3 consists of 14 residues. The CDR3 region is CASSQDRGSGELFF. Written as DNA, the CDR3 is TGCGCCAGCAGCCAAGACAGGGGGTCCGGGGAGCTGTTTTTT.

The chain employs TRBV29-1 and TRBJ1-1; a weak D match, TRBD1 (5 bases). V was shortened by 5 bases and J by 3 bases, with 10 bases between the two germline ends. The CDR3 contains 12 residues. The germline gives CDR1 SQVTM, CDR2 ANQGSEA. DNA of the CDR3: TGCAGCGTTCTGGGGGATGACACTGAAGCTTTCTTT. Translated, it gives CSVLGDDTEAFF.